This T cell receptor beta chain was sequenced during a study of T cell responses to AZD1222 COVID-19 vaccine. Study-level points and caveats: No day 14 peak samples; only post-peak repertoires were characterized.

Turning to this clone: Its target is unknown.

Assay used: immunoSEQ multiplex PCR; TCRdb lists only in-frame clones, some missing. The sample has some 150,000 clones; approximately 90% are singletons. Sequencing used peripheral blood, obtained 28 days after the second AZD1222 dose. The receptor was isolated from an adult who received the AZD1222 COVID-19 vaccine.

The CDR3 sequence is CSALRGSLGDGYTF. CDR3 nucleotide sequence: TGCAGCGCCCTAAGGGGAAGTCTAGGAGATGGCTACACCTTC. The rearrangement links TRBV29-1 to TRBJ1-2; possibly TRBD1 for D (5 bases). Germline CDR1 and CDR2: SQVTM and ANQGSEA. The germline V and J ends were trimmed by 7 bases and 6 bases, with 21 bases remaining between them. The CDR3 contains 14 residues.